The 18 T cell receptor beta chains below all came from one sample that was sequenced in a study of shared clonotypes between healthy human individuals. Libraries were prepared by immunoSEQ multiplex PCR; TCRdb keeps only in-frame clonotypes and omits some of them. The sample has approximately 1.4 million clones; about 98% are singletons. The sequencing input was naive CD4+ T cells sorted from blood. Subset noted: CD45RA+ positively selected. The receptors here all came from a man aged 25 to 45 in good health.

CDR3 loop: CASSPTGQGYNEQFF. For the CDR3, the DNA is TGTGCCAGTAGCCCAACGGGACAGGGGTACAATGAGCAGTTCTTC. The chain has TRBV19 and TRBJ2-1; 10 bases line up with TRBD1. Unmatched junction bases numbered 6, after V lost 6 bases and J lost 4 bases. This CDR3 spans 15 amino acids. CDR1 is LNHDA and CDR2 is SQIVND in the germline V gene (reference sequence). The entire variable domain, with the rest obtained from reference TRBV19 and TRBJ2-1, is as follows: DGGITQSPKYLFRKEGQNVTLSCEQNLNHDAMYWYRQDPGQGLRLIYYSQIVNDFQKGDIAEGYSVSREKKESFPLTVTSAQKNPTAFYLCASSPTGQGYNEQFFGPGTRLTVL.

This rearrangement joins TRBV5-4 to TRBJ2-3; no definite D call. V gave up 2 bases and J gave up 6 bases, with 4 bases separating them. The CDR3 has 11 amino acids. The germline gives CDR1 SGHNT, CDR2 YYREEE (reference sequence). CDR3 DNA sequence: TGTGCCAGCAGCTTATGGGATACGCAGTATTTT. Translation gives CASSLWDTQYF.

This CDR3 is CASSLSSAGGGYNEQFF. The CDR3 DNA sequence: TGTGCCAGCAGTTTATCGTCTGCGGGAGGGGGGTACAATGAGCAGTTCTTC. The chain employs TRBV27 and TRBJ2-1, with TRBD2 identical over 9 bases. The CDR3 totals 17 residues. Losses at the gene ends were 0 bases for V and 4 bases for J; bases not matched to a gene: 7. CDR1 is MNHEY and CDR2 is SMNVEV in the germline V gene (reference sequence).

The table lists this clone with a count of one. This chain connects TRBV28 to TRBJ2-3, with 8 bases fitting TRBD2. The trim removed 5 bases at V and 0 bases at J, leaving 22 bases unmatched. The CDR3 is 21 residues long. The germline V gene encodes CDR1 MDHEN and CDR2 SYDVKM. This chain's CDR3 is CASSTISPGRRGAYSTDTQYF. CDR3 DNA: TGTGCCAGCAGTACTATAAGCCCCGGAAGGCGGGGGGCATATAGCACAGATACGCAGTATTTT.

The chain uses TRBV29-1 and TRBJ1-1; 8 bases align to TRBD1. The V gene's germline CDR1 is SQVTM and CDR2 ANQGSEA. V trimming: 5 bases; J trimming: 3 bases; junction bases outside the gene matches: 8. CDR3 size: 14 residues. CDR3 DNA: TGCAGCGTTAAAAGACAGGGGACGGACACTGAAGCTTTCTTT. Translated: CSVKRQGTDTEAFF.

The CDR3 bases are TGTGCCAGCAGTTTAGGGGCATTAGCGGTAAATCAGCCCCAGCATTTT. It codes for CASSLGALAVNQPQHF. The V call is TRBV28, the J call TRBJ1-5, with D perhaps matching TRBD1 (5 bases). V was clipped by 2 bases and J by 4 bases, with 15 bases between them. The germline gives CDR1 MDHEN, CDR2 SYDVKM. The length of the CDR3 is 16 residues.

The V and J genes are TRBV5-1 and TRBJ1-2; tentative D call: TRBD1 (6 bases). CDR1 is SGHRS and CDR2 is YFSETQ in the germline V gene. The CDR3 extends over 12 amino acids. Trimming pared 3 bases from V and 8 bases from J, leaving 11 bases between. DNA of the CDR3: TGCGCCAGCAGCTGGGGGGCGGAAGGCTACACCTTC. Protein sequence: CASSWGAEGYTF.

J is TRBJ2-3 and V is TRBV9; perhaps TRBD2 as D (5 bases). The CDR3 sequence is 15 residues long. The V and J ends lost 4 bases and 1 base respectively, with 13 bases between them. Germline CDR1 reads SGDLS; CDR2 reads YYNGEE. The CDR3 reads CASSPTSGRTDTQYF. Here the CDR3 DNA reads TGTGCCAGCAGCCCCACCAGCGGCCGCACAGATACGCAGTATTTT.

The CDR3, as DNA: TGTGCCACCATGGGGACACAGAGCACAGATACGCAGTATTTT. It codes for CATMGTQSTDTQYF. The V call is TRBV10-3, the J call TRBJ2-3; D may be TRBD1 (6 bases). The CDR3 spans 14 residues. Germline CDR1 ENHRY, CDR2 SYGVKD. V was cut by 10 bases and J by 0 bases, with 14 bases left in between.

The chain couples TRBV5-6 to TRBJ1-3; weak D call: TRBD1 (5 bases). The CDR3 is 15 residues long. Trimming shortened V by 1 base and J by 0 bases, and 8 bases separated the two germline ends. Germline lookup yields CDR1 SGHDT and CDR2 YYEEEE. CDR3 region: CASSLLGVSGNTIYF. CDR3 nucleotide sequence: TGTGCCAGCAGCTTGCTGGGGGTCTCTGGAAACACCATATATTTT. Full variable domain (missing parts from reference TRBV5-6 and TRBJ1-3): DAGVTQSPTHLIKTRGQQVTLRCSPKSGHDTVSWYQQALGQGPQFIFQYYEEEERQRGNFPDRFSGHQFPNYSSELNVNALLLGDSALYLCASSLLGVSGNTIYFGEGSWLTVV.

The chain links TRBV29-1 to TRBJ2-1; 10 bases agree with TRBD2. V lost 4 bases to trimming and J lost 8 bases; unmatched junction nucleotides: 2. Germline V gives CDR1 SQVTM, CDR2 ANQGSEA. The CDR3 is made up of 12 amino acids. CDR3 sequence (DNA): TGCAGCGTTGTAGCGGGAGGCCATGAGCAGTTCTTC. Translated: CSVVAGGHEQFF.

For this clone: The sample carries other DNA sequences with the same CDR3. The chain employs TRBV7-6 and TRBJ2-3, with 10 positions matching TRBD2. This CDR3 region has 15 residues. CDR1 and CDR2 (germline): SGHVS, FNYEAQ. V gave up 1 base and J gave up 3 bases; unmatched junction bases: 1. CDR3 region: CASSLGTSGTDTQYF. The CDR3 region has the DNA TGTGCCAGCAGCTTAGGGACTAGCGGTACAGATACGCAGTATTTT.

This chain uses TRBV5-6 with TRBJ2-1; D is ambiguous. This CDR3 is built from 16 residues. V lost 4 bases and J lost 2, with 16 bases in between. The germline gives CDR1 SGHDT, CDR2 YYEEEE. As DNA, the CDR3 is TGTGCCAGCAGCCCTTCTCAGGACCTCCCCTACAATGAGCAGTTCTTC. Translating it yields CASSPSQDLPYNEQFF.

The chain uses TRBV7-2 and TRBJ2-7, with 8 positions matching TRBD2. After removal of 4 bases from V and 8 bases from J, the junction contained 4 bases not matched to a gene. Germline-derived CDR1 and CDR2 are SGHTA and FQGNSA. The CDR3 totals 12 residues. The DNA of the CDR3 is TGTGCCAGCAGCTCGGGACTAGGGCAGCAGTACTTC. Its protein is CASSSGLGQQYF.

This clone was recorded only once. V and J are TRBV27 and TRBJ1-1, with D possibly TRBD1 on 6 matching bases. V was trimmed by 2 bases and J by 1 base, leaving 20 bases between them. The CDR3 has 18 amino acids. Germline CDR1 reads MNHEY; CDR2 reads SMNVEV (reference sequence). The CDR3 DNA sequence: TGTGCCAGCAGTTTAAGCCTATGGAATGGACAGAGGAACACTGAAGCTTTCTTT. As protein: CASSLSLWNGQRNTEAFF.

The rearrangement links TRBV10-3 to TRBJ2-5, with 10 bases that match TRBD1. The V gene's germline CDR1 is ENHRY and CDR2 SYGVKD. The V gene end was trimmed by 10 bases and the J gene end by 1 base; junction bases not matched to a gene: 3. CDR3 length: 13 amino acids. The CDR3 coding sequence is TGTGCCACCCGACAGGGGGCCCAAGAGACCCAGTACTTC. Translated, it gives CATRQGAQETQYF.

This clone was detected once. The genes are TRBV19 and TRBJ2-4, with a weak D call TRBD2 (6 bases). Germline loops: CDR1 LNHDA, CDR2 SQIVND (reference sequence). Trimming cost V 1 base and J 9 bases, with 19 bases left between them. The CDR3 has 16 amino acids. CDR3 nucleotides: TGTGCCAGTAGTATAGGTAATAGCGGCCCCGCTGGCATTCAGTACTTC. This gives the protein CASSIGNSGPAGIQYF.

CDR3 sequence (DNA): TGTGCCAGTAGTACACTAACTAGCGGTTCCTCCTACGAGCAGTACTTC. This codes for CASSTLTSGSSYEQYF. This rearrangement joins TRBV19 to TRBJ2-7; 8 nucleotides align to TRBD2. CDR1 and CDR2 from the germline V gene are LNHDA and SQIVND (reference sequence). J was trimmed by 0 bases and V by 4 bases; bases with no gene match: 8. There are 16 residues in the CDR3.